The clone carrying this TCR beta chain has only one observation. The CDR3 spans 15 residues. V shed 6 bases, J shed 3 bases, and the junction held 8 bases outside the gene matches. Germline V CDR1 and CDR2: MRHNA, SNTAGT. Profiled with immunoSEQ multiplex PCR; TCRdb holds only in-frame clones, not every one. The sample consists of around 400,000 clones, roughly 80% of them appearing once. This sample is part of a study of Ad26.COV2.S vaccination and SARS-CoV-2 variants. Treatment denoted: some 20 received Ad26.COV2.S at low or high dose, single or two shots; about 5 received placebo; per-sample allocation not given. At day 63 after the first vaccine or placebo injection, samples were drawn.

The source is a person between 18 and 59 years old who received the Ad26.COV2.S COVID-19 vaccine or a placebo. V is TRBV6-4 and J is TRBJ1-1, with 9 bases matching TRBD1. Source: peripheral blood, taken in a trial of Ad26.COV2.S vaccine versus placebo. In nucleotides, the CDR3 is TGTGCCAGCAGGGAACAGGGGGCTGGGGACACTGAAGCTTTCTTT. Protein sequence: CASREQGAGDTEAFF.